Each of the 5 T cell receptor beta chains below was sequenced from the same sample in a study of shared clonotypes between healthy human individuals. TCRdb keeps only in-frame clones here, not all; method: immunoSEQ multiplex PCR. The data show about 690,000 clones, with about 90% seen just once and roughly 36% held by the top ten. The sequenced sample was memory CD8+ T cells from PBMCs. The subset denotes: CD45RO+ cells pooled with CCR7-negative TemRA cells. Every receptor here comes from a man aged 18 to 30 in good health. Some clones in this sample may be carry-over from other donors' samples.

V is TRBV29-1 and J is TRBJ1-1; D is perhaps TRBD1 (5 bases). Germline V CDR1 and CDR2: SQVTM, ANQGSEA. CDR3 length: 12 residues. The V and J ends lost 4 bases and 6 bases respectively, with 12 bases between them. CDR3 amino acids: CSVAYGGSEAFF. The CDR3 bases are TGCAGCGTTGCCTATGGGGGTTCTGAAGCTTTCTTT.

The chain has TRBV7-9 and TRBJ2-4, with TRBD2 as a possible D gene (6 bases). CDR1 SEHNR and CDR2 FQNEAQ come from the germline V gene (reference sequence). CDR3 size: 15 residues. The germline V and J ends were trimmed by 5 bases and 0 bases, with 11 bases remaining between them. CDR3 region: CASSASGLAKNIQYF. CDR3 coding DNA: TGTGCCAGCAGCGCCTCGGGACTAGCCAAAAACATTCAGTACTTC.

The CDR3: CSVLDRLNTEAFF. CDR3 nucleotides: TGCAGCGTTCTCGACAGACTGAACACTGAAGCTTTCTTT. The chain is built from TRBV29-1 and TRBJ1-1; a possible D gene is TRBD1 (5 bases). This CDR3 is built from 13 residues. V lost 5 bases, J lost 0 bases, and 10 bases lay in between. Germline V gene lookup returns CDR1 SQVTM and CDR2 ANQGSEA.

V is TRBV30 and J is TRBJ2-7; the D gene is possibly TRBD1 (6 bases). CDR3 size: 13 residues. Germline assignment: CDR1 GTSNPN and CDR2 SVGIG (reference sequence). V was pared by 3 bases and J by 7 bases, with 16 bases between. CDR3 coding DNA: TGTGCCTGGAGAGAGGGGGATTGGGGGGAGCAGTACTTC. It specifies CAWREGDWGEQYF.

This clone was counted a single time. The chain joins TRBV7-3 to TRBJ2-5; D unclear. CDR3 length equals 13 residues. The germline gives CDR1 SGHTA, CDR2 FQGTGA. V was pared by 6 bases and J by 4 bases, with 12 bases between. CDR3: CASRSGSRETQYF. CDR3 in DNA: TGTGCCAGCAGGTCCGGCTCAAGAGAGACCCAGTACTTC. The full variable domain, with the rest looked up from reference TRBV7-3 and TRBJ2-5, is GAGVSQTPSNKVTEKGKYVELRCDPISGHTALYWYRQSLGQGPEFLIYFQGTGAADDSGLPNDRFFAVRPEGSVSTLKIQRTERGDSAVYLCASRSGSRETQYFGPGTRLLVL.